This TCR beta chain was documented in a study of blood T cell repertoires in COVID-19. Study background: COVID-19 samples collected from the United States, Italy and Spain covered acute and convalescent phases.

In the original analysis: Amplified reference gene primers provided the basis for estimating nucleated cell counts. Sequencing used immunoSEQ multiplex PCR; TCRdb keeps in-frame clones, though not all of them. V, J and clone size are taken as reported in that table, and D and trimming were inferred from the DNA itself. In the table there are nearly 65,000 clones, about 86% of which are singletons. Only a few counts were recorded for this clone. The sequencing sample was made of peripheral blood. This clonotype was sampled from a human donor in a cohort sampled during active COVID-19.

The CDR3 protein is CASSFSWLGTQYF. CDR3 nucleotide sequence: TGCGCCAGCAGCTTTAGTTGGCTAGGCACCCAGTACTTC. This chain joins TRBV5-1 and TRBJ2-5; D uncertain. CDR3 size: 13 residues. V was cut by 2 bases and J by 8 bases, with 13 bases left in between. CDR1 is SGHRS, CDR2 YFSETQ, per germline.